A single sample gave rise to the 21 T cell receptor beta chains below, sequenced in a study of CD8+ T cells in alopecia areata. TCR sequencing used cDNA made by reverse transcription of extracted RNA. Only in-frame clones appear in the TCRdb table, and some are missing; sequencing was by immunoSEQ multiplex PCR. This sample yields approximately 89,000 clones, of which over 40% are seen a single time; roughly 0.83% belongs to the top ten. Sequencing used CD4+ T cells sorted from blood. The receptor set was obtained from a human donor with alopecia areata.

The chain is built from TRBV30 and TRBJ2-6, with D possibly TRBD1 on 5 matching bases. V lost 4 bases, J lost 2 bases, and 6 bases lay in between. The germline gives CDR1 GTSNPN, CDR2 SVGIG (reference sequence). This CDR3 region has 13 residues. The CDR3 loop is CAWMTAGANVLTF. CDR3 DNA sequence: TGTGCCTGGATGACAGCTGGGGCCAACGTCCTGACTTTC.

This clone occurred a few times. The CDR3 DNA is TGTGCCAGCAGTTACAGGGGCTCGAACACTGAAGCTTTCTTT. It specifies CASSYRGSNTEAFF. The chain recombines TRBV27 with TRBJ1-1, with TRBD1 matching 7 bases. Germline V gene sequence: CDR1 MNHEY, CDR2 SMNVEV (reference sequence). Unmatched junction bases numbered 3, after V lost 4 bases and J lost 1 base. The CDR3 is 14 amino acids.

This clone has just a few counts. CDR3: CSVGQADQPQHF. Written as DNA, the CDR3 is TGCAGCGTAGGACAAGCGGATCAGCCCCAGCATTTT. The chain combines TRBV29-1 with TRBJ1-5; D might be TRBD1 (5 bases). V gave up 6 bases and J gave up 5 bases, with 11 bases separating them. The V gene's germline CDR1 is SQVTM and CDR2 ANQGSEA. The CDR3 consists of 12 residues.

This chain connects TRBV4-1 to TRBJ1-4; 8 bases fit TRBD1. Per germline, CDR1 MGHRA and CDR2 YSYEKL. J was trimmed by 8 bases and V by 0 bases; bases with no gene match: 8. This CDR3 spans 16 amino acids. The chain's CDR3 is CASSQDPRGRGEKLFF. CDR3 DNA sequence: TGCGCCAGCAGCCAAGACCCCAGGGGGCGTGGGGAAAAACTGTTTTTT.

This chain uses TRBV18 with TRBJ2-5; TRBD1 matches at 7 bases. Trimming at V came to 1 base and at J to 4 bases, leaving 6 bases not matched to a gene. The germline CDR1 and CDR2 sequences are KGHSH and LQKENI. The CDR3 consists of 15 residues. This CDR3 reads CASSPQRDRLETQYF. The CDR3 nucleotides read TGTGCCAGCTCACCACAGAGGGACAGATTAGAGACCCAGTACTTC.

This chain connects TRBV5-4 to TRBJ2-5; D call uncertain. Per germline, CDR1 SGHNT and CDR2 YYREEE (reference sequence). V was clipped by 6 bases and J by 1 base, with 16 bases between them. This CDR3 comprises 15 residues. The CDR3 coding sequence is TGTGCCAGCACCCGAGGAACTAACCCCCAAGAGACCCAGTACTTC. This sequence encodes CASTRGTNPQETQYF.

The CDR3 nucleotides are TGTGCCGTACGTGGTCAACAAGAGACCCAGTACTTC. Translated, it gives CAVRGQQETQYF. The gene calls are TRBV6-6 and TRBJ2-5; D call uncertain. The germline gives CDR1 MNHNY, CDR2 SVGAGI (reference sequence). V lost 11 bases, J lost 2 bases, and 12 bases lay in between. The CDR3 spans 12 residues.

The genes are TRBV29-1 and TRBJ2-3, with a possible D match to TRBD1 (5 bases). Germline CDR1 and CDR2: SQVTM and ANQGSEA. The CDR3 is 15 residues long. Trimming stripped 0 bases from V and 3 bases from J, with 13 bases between. The CDR3 bases are TGCAGCGTTGAAGATCATCAGGGTATAACAGATACGCAGTATTTT. This gives the protein CSVEDHQGITDTQYF.

There are a few counts of this clone. The V call is TRBV7-9, the J call TRBJ1-6; no clear D. CDR1 and CDR2 from the germline V gene are SEHNR and FQNEAQ (reference sequence). The CDR3 extends over 13 amino acids. Deletions cut 4 bases from V and 8 bases from J, with 9 bases between. In nucleotides, the CDR3 is TGTGCCAGCAGCTCTACGGGAGATTCACCCCTCCACTTT. As protein: CASSSTGDSPLHF.

This chain's CDR3 is CAWSSGVIDQPQHF. The CDR3 DNA is TGTGCCTGGAGTTCGGGAGTAATAGATCAGCCCCAGCATTTT. This chain links TRBV30 with TRBJ1-5; D remains ambiguous. This CDR3 has 14 residues. V gave up 2 bases and J gave up 5 bases, with 13 bases separating them. Germline loops: CDR1 GTSNPN, CDR2 SVGIG (reference sequence).

V is TRBV30 and J is TRBJ2-7; 7 bases are shared with TRBD1. CDR3 length equals 13 residues. Unmatched junction bases numbered 3, after V lost 2 bases and J lost 2 bases. Germline V CDR1 and CDR2: GTSNPN, SVGIG (reference sequence). The DNA of the CDR3 is TGTGCCTGGAGTCCGGGACAGACCTACGAGCAGTACTTC. It specifies CAWSPGQTYEQYF. Variable domain in full (rest from reference TRBV30 and TRBJ2-7): SQTIHQWPATLVQPVGSPLSLECTVEGTSNPNLYWYRQAAGRGLQLLFYSVGIGQISSEVPQNLSASRPQDRQFILSSKKLLLSDSGFYLCAWSPGQTYEQYFGPGTRLTVT.

The chain recombines TRBV29-1 with TRBJ2-1, with 9 positions matching TRBD1. V gave up 6 bases and J gave up 7 bases; unmatched junction bases: 13. This CDR3 is 15 amino acids long. Germline V gives CDR1 SQVTM, CDR2 ANQGSEA. The CDR3 DNA reads as TGCAGCGTAGGGTCCCGGACAGGGGCGAGGAATGAGCAGTTCTTC. This sequence encodes CSVGSRTGARNEQFF.

The V gene is TRBV28, the J gene TRBJ2-3; 7 positions match TRBD2. V lost 3 bases, J lost 4 bases, and 4 bases stayed unmatched. This CDR3 contains 14 residues. Germline CDR1 MDHEN, CDR2 SYDVKM. Here the CDR3 reads CASSLVTSADTQYF. CDR3 coding DNA: TGTGCCAGCAGTTTGGTTACTAGCGCAGATACGCAGTATTTT.

This clone was counted only a few times. The chain uses TRBV11-2 and TRBJ2-4, with D hard to call. CDR1 SGHAT and CDR2 FQNNGV come from the germline V gene. The CDR3 has 15 residues. With 1 base removed from V and 7 bases from J, the gap between germline ends came to 14 bases. CDR3 in DNA: TGTGCCAGCAGCTTAGGCCGCTCGGCCGGTAACATTCAGTACTTC. Translation: CASSLGRSAGNIQYF.

This clone has just a few counts. V and J are TRBV7-9 and TRBJ1-1; D is unclear. Trimming pared 8 bases from V and 2 bases from J, leaving 6 bases between. The length of the CDR3 is 11 residues. Germline CDR1 reads SEHNR; CDR2 reads FQNEAQ (reference sequence). In DNA, the CDR3 is TGTGCCAGCGGGTTTAACACTGAAGCTTTCTTT. Amino acids: CASGFNTEAFF. The whole variable domain, filled in from reference TRBV7-9 and TRBJ1-1, reads DTGVSQNPRHKITKRGQNVTFRCDPISEHNRLYWYRQTLGQGPEFLTYFQNEAQLEKSRLLSDRFSAERPKGSFSTLEIQRTEQGDSAMYLCASGFNTEAFFGQGTRLTVV.

The chain links TRBV5-1 to TRBJ2-5; D ambiguous. The V gene lost 0 bases and the J gene lost 1 base, with 4 bases spanning the gap. This CDR3 comprises 13 residues. In germline, CDR1 is SGHRS, CDR2 YFSETQ. CDR3 sequence reads: CASSLGVQETQYF. The CDR3 coding sequence is TGCGCCAGCAGCTTGGGGGTCCAAGAGACCCAGTACTTC.

The genes are TRBV6-6 and TRBJ2-3; the match to TRBD1 covers 8 bases. The CDR3 contains 15 residues. With 5 bases clipped from V and 0 bases from J, the junction kept 4 bases outside the gene matches. Germline CDR1 and CDR2: MNHNY and SVGAGI (reference sequence). CDR3: CASSPDRESTDTQYF. CDR3 in DNA: TGTGCCAGCAGTCCGGACAGGGAGAGCACAGATACGCAGTATTTT.

The sample holds a few counts of this clone. This chain uses TRBV28 with TRBJ2-5; no definite D call. The V gene lost 2 bases and the J gene lost 7 bases, with 11 bases spanning the gap. The CDR3 loop spans 13 amino acids. Germline V gene sequence: CDR1 MDHEN, CDR2 SYDVKM. As DNA, the CDR3 is TGTGCCAGCAGTTTAAGTGGAGATGGGACCCAGTACTTC. This codes for CASSLSGDGTQYF. Using reference TRBV28 and TRBJ2-5 for the parts outside the CDR3, the full variable domain is DVKVTQSSRYLVKRTGEKVFLECVQDMDHENMFWYRQDPGLGLRLIYFSYDVKMKEKGDIPEGYSVSREKKERFSLILESASTNQTSMYLCASSLSGDGTQYFGPGTRLLVL.

This clone showed up just a few times. The same CDR3 also results from other DNA sequences found in this sample. The chain links TRBV30 to TRBJ1-5, with 7 bases lining up with TRBD1. CDR1 and CDR2 (germline): GTSNPN, SVGIG (reference sequence). There are 13 residues in the CDR3. V trimming: 0 bases; J trimming: 6 bases; junction bases outside the gene matches: 2. The CDR3 sequence is CAWSVQGRQPQHF. CDR3 bases: TGTGCCTGGAGTGTACAGGGGCGTCAGCCCCAGCATTTT.

This clone was seen only a few times. The chain recombines TRBV29-1 with TRBJ1-2, with no clear D. Germline V gives CDR1 SQVTM, CDR2 ANQGSEA. This CDR3 has 11 residues. Between the trimmed V and J ends, which lost 7 bases and 8 bases, there was a span of 14 bases. Here the CDR3 DNA reads TGCAGCGACGAGGCTGTGGCGGGCTACACCTTC. This encodes CSDEAVAGYTF. The full variable domain, in which reference TRBV29-1 and TRBJ1-2 provide the parts outside the CDR3, is SAVISQKPSRDICQRGTSLTIQCQVDSQVTMMFWYRQQPGQSLTLIATANQGSEATYESGFVIDKFPISRPNLTFSTLTVSNMSPEDSSIYLCSDEAVAGYTFGSGTRLTVV.

This clone was detected only a few times. The chain carries TRBV30 and TRBJ2-7; D call uncertain. Germline CDR1 GTSNPN, CDR2 SVGIG (reference sequence). The CDR3 contains 11 residues. V lost 2 bases and J lost 5, with 7 bases in between. The CDR3 region is CAWSSRNEQYF. Here the CDR3 DNA reads TGTGCCTGGAGTTCTCGAAACGAGCAGTACTTC.